This record covers a single TCR beta chain. The antigen is unknown. Germline assignment: CDR1 SNHLY and CDR2 FYNNEI. The CDR3 contains 14 residues. Trimming cost V 2 bases and J 5 bases, with 10 bases left between them. This entry comes from a study of cytomegalovirus exposure and HLA in healthy donors. With 60 Vbeta and 13 Jbeta primers, the PCR was carried out. TCRdb keeps only in-frame clones here, not all; method: immunoSEQ multiplex PCR. The sample includes some 150,000 clones, around 80% of them seen just once. Study results and caveats: Most TCR sequences were rare, but some public TCRs occurred in many donors. It was assumed in the presence/absence analyses that sequencing depth was roughly uniform across donors. As a later analysis showed, several of the most significant clusters appeared to be linked to common viral pathogens.

The clonotype comes from a man aged 30 to 39 in good health and CMV-seronegative. The sequenced sample consisted of PBMCs. The rearrangement links TRBV2 to TRBJ2-1, with D possibly matching TRBD2 (5 bases). CDR3 sequence reads: CASSENGLHNEQFF. CDR3 nucleotides: TGTGCCAGCAGTGAAAATGGACTTCACAATGAGCAGTTCTTC.